The entry that follows covers one T cell receptor beta chain sequence. Profiled with immunoSEQ multiplex PCR; TCRdb holds only in-frame clones, not every one. The sample has under 40,000 clones; about four fifths are singletons. The entry originates in a study of PD-1 blockade in classical Hodgkin lymphoma. In every patient, relapse followed autologous stem cell transplantation, while exposure to brentuximab vedotin differed. The sample consisted of peripheral blood mononuclear cells (PBMCs), taken at baseline. The clonotype comes from a human donor with classical Hodgkin lymphoma.

This CDR3 reads CASSLGQENQETQYF. CDR3 sequence (DNA): TGTGCCAGCAGTTTAGGACAGGAGAACCAAGAGACCCAGTACTTC. The V call is TRBV28, the J call TRBJ2-5; 7 nucleotides match TRBD1. Germline assignment: CDR1 MDHEN and CDR2 SYDVKM. V was clipped by 2 bases and J by 0 bases; unmatched bases: 3. CDR3 length equals 15 residues.